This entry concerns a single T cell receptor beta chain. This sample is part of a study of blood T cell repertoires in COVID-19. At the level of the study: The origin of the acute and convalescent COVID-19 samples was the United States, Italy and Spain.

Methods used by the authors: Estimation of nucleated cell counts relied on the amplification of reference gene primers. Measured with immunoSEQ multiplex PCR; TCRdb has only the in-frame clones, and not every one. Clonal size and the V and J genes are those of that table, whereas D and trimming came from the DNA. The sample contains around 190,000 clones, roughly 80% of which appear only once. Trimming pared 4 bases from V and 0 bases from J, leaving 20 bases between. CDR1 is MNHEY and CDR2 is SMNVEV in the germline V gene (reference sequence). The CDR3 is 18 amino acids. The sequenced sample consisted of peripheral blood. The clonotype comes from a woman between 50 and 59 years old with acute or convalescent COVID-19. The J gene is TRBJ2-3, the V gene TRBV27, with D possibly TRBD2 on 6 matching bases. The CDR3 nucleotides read TGTGCCAGCAGTTACGGTGCTAGCGACTACTCTAGCACAGATACGCAGTATTTT. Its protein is CASSYGASDYSSTDTQYF.